Sequencing of this T cell receptor beta chain was carried out in a study of blood T cell repertoires in COVID-19 (dated by TCRdb to about 2020). Background on the whole study: Samples from collaborators originated in the United States, Italy and Spain and spanned both the acute and convalescent phases of COVID-19. The prospective study material was composed of cDNA or gDNA derived from T cells, B-cell-depleted T cells, or PBMCs. Where available, HLA class I and class II types were obtained from metadata supplied by the sample provider rather than from assay-based typing. A freely available public database, intended as a resource for researchers studying the immune response to SARS-CoV-2, is where the repertoires were released. Deeply sampled blood TCRbeta repertoires from subjects exposed to, actively infected with, or recovered from COVID-19 were included in the dataset. A de-identified subject ID, COVID-19 status, age in years and sex were almost always included in the sample metadata. The samples were drawn from the first 160 participants of the ongoing ImmuneRACE study and from about 1,200 subjects provided by 6 global collaborators. General study outcomes and caveats: Clinical and demographic metadata were provided uncurated, with the amount varying by source and participant.

The collaborating institutions used their own protocols to collect whole blood in K2EDTA tubes. For TCRbeta analysis, collaborators shipped samples as frozen whole blood, isolated PBMCs, or DNA extracted from either of those sample types. CDR1 is given as MNHEY and CDR2 as SVGEGT, both from the germline V gene. The CDR3 spans 14 residues, from the cysteine through the phenylalanine. Of all the DNA, just the CDR3 is kept, 42 bases in frame from base 1. V drops 0 bases and J drops 4 bases, leaving 7 bases in between. TCRbeta CDR3 regions were amplified from genomic DNA using the immunoSEQ Assay, a bias-controlled multiplex PCR. The authors' analysis ran thus. The number of nucleated cells in each sample was estimated from the amplification of reference gene primers within the assay. To quantify the absolute abundance of each unique TCRbeta CDR3 rearrangement, sequence reads were collapsed and filtered. For each sample, productive Simpson clonality was calculated as the square root of Simpson's diversity index over productive rearrangements. In its TCRdb copy, this immuneACCESS table keeps in-frame sequences only and misses some clones. Where compared with another copy, unresolved V genes explain less than half of these, and the others have no known cause. The DNA gave D and trimming, while V, J and clone size come from that table. The sample data list tens of thousands of clones, and 80% to 95% of these were observed just once. Of the sample, roughly 3.8% falls within the top ten clones.

Points on this clone: Its antigen is unknown. The record has no base qualities; no much larger clone is one base away.

Sequencing was performed on peripheral blood. The receptor was isolated from a man aged 60 to 75 with acute or convalescent COVID-19. The sequence is built from TRBV6-2 or TRBV6-3 and TRBJ1-5, with the D segment identity uncertain. The nucleotide sequence is given as TGTGCCAGCAGTTACTCGGGAGTTAATCAGCCCCAGCATTTT. Its product reads: CASSYSGVNQPQHF.